This TCR beta chain comes out of a study of Ad26.COV2.S vaccination and SARS-CoV-2 variants (dated by TCRdb to the early 2020s). The study in broad terms: Vaccine-arm donors were drawn from COV1001, a multicentre, randomized, double-blind, placebo-controlled phase I-IIa trial of Ad26.COV2.S in healthy adults. Ad26.COV2.S was given intramuscularly at 5x10^10 or 1x10^11 viral particles, as a single shot or as two shots 56 days apart. A total of 32 samples were included in the TCR-sequenced set, comprising about 20 Ad26.COV2.S vaccine recipients, 5 placebo recipients and 8 SARS-CoV-2 convalescent individuals. Investigators remained blinded to trial group allocation during experiments and outcome assessment. Trial participants were randomized into five groups of five, in which low-dose or high-dose Ad26.COV2.S was given once or twice, or placebo was given on both occasions. The specificity and breadth of SARS-CoV-2-reactive T cell receptors after Ad26.COV2.S vaccination were assessed by TCRbeta repertoire sequencing.

The treatment or condition label, as the study defines it: 15 to 20 received Ad26.COV2.S at low or high dose, single or two shots; about 5 received placebo; per-sample allocation not given. Repertoires of vaccine and placebo recipients were sequenced from samples collected on day 63 after the first injection. Between 29 July and 7 August 2020, Cohort 1b enrolled about 27 adults aged 18-55 years at one site in Boston, USA. Ad26.COV2.S consisted of a replication-incompetent adenovirus type 26 vector by which a prefusion-stabilized SARS-CoV-2 spike protein from the original Wuhan strain was expressed. TCRbeta CDR3 regions were sequenced with the immunoSEQ Assay. After extraction, genomic DNA underwent amplification by bias-controlled multiplex PCR, followed by high-throughput sequencing. Per the authors' processing: To quantify the absolute abundance of every unique TCRbeta CDR3 region, sequences were collapsed and filtered. T cell fraction was estimated by normalization of TCRbeta template counts to usable DNA, with usable DNA being measured through amplification of reference genes present in all nucleated cells. Repertoire TCRs were annotated as SARS-CoV-2-specific when V gene, CDR3 amino acid sequence and J gene were exactly matched to a known reactive TCR set. The reference SARS-CoV-2 TCR set came from MIRA and was filtered for enrichment in COVID-19-positive ImmuneCODE repertoires, removing public or cross-reactive TCRs. Using the MIRA antigens, annotated TCRs were further analysed by specific ORF or by position within an ORF. Depth was the summed frequency of annotated unique rearrangements, while breadth was defined as annotated unique rearrangements over total unique productive rearrangements. Two-sided Wilcoxon rank-sum tests were applied when comparing TCR breadth between groups. TCRdb took this table from immuneACCESS and kept in-frame rearrangements with V and J called. Such tables lack part of the clones; where checked against another copy, unresolved V genes explain under half of the gap, and the rest is unexplained. That table is the source of V, J and clone size, and D and trimming were worked out from the DNA. This sample has 380,000 or so clones in its table, and about four fifths of those were observed once. The ten most abundant clones make up about 7.4% of the sample.

General study outcomes and caveats: The authors noted that total T cell responses may have been underestimated by the TCR breadth and depth analyses. Higher spike-specific TCR breadth was observed in Ad26.COV2.S recipients than in placebo recipients (P = 0.0014). After vaccination, spike-specific CD8+ and CD4+ T cell responses were reported to show substantial breadth. Vaccine and placebo recipients had similar non-spike TCR breadth, a finding consistent with the vaccine containing only spike. The study lacked the statistical power to compare responses across vaccine doses or regimens.

Trimming takes 0 bases from V and 4 bases from J, and the germline ends sit 16 bases apart. The CDR3 holds 17 amino acids from the cysteine to the phenylalanine. Solely the CDR3 DNA is kept, with 51 bases framed from the first base. Regarding this clone: Its antigen has not been determined. No base quality information exists; no much larger clone differs at one position.

This receptor was taken from a person between 18 and 60 years old who received the Ad26.COV2.S COVID-19 vaccine or a placebo. Rearrangement joined TRBV23-1 to TRBJ2-1, and possibly TRBD2, on 6 matching bases. TRBV23-1 is an open reading frame, and its role is uncertain. The specimen comprised peripheral blood, sampled in a trial of Ad26.COV2.S vaccine versus placebo. The nucleotide sequence reads as follows: TGCGCCAGCAGTCAATCCCCGCGGGGAACGGGATACAATGAGCAGTTCTTC. Its translation reads: CASSQSPRGTGYNEQFF.